The rows below give T cell receptor beta chains drawn from one sample of a study of cytomegalovirus exposure and HLA in healthy donors. Clones were read by immunoSEQ multiplex PCR, and TCRdb kept only the in-frame ones, dropping some. The sample consists of about 150,000 clones, around 80% of them appearing once. The sequenced material came from PBMCs. The source is a male donor in good health and CMV-seropositive. The CDR3 runs from the conserved cysteine through the conserved F or W. A D gene is named only where the DNA matches it firmly. Clone size appears in some rows only: once, few, many, or a class for an expanded clone.

TRBD1	TRBV30	TRBJ1-6	-	CAWSLRRGDSPLHF	TGTGCCTGGAGTTTACGCAGGGGGGACTCACCCCTCCACTTT
-	TRBV27	TRBJ1-4	-	CASSLGGWTNEKLFF	TGTGCCAGCAGTTTAGGGGGCTGGACTAATGAAAAACTGTTTTTT
TRBD2	TRBV27	TRBJ2-2	-	CASSLLTSGGTGELFF	TGTGCCAGCAGTTTACTGACTAGCGGTGGCACCGGGGAGCTGTTTTTT
-	TRBV28	TRBJ2-7	-	CASSPQVHEQYF	TGTGCCAGCAGCCCACAGGTCCACGAGCAGTACTTC
TRBD1	TRBV30	TRBJ1-4	-	CAWSVIGTGPNEKLFF	TGTGCCTGGAGTGTAATCGGGACAGGGCCGAATGAAAAACTGTTTTTT
TRBD2	TRBV9	TRBJ2-3	-	CASSEEAGSTDTQYF	TGTGCCAGCAGCGAGGAAGCGGGGAGCACAGATACGCAGTATTTT
TRBD2	TRBV27	TRBJ2-1	-	CASSGRTSGSLVGNEQFF	TGTGCCAGCAGTGGTCGGACTAGCGGGAGCCTAGTGGGGAATGAGCAGTTCTTC
-	TRBV5-1	TRBJ1-1	-	CASSQVRTGNTEAFF	TGCGCCAGCAGCCAAGTCAGGACGGGAAACACTGAAGCTTTCTTT
-	TRBV14	TRBJ1-1	-	CASSPWGGLNTEAFF	TGTGCCAGCAGCCCCTGGGGGGGGTTGAACACTGAAGCTTTCTTT
TRBD2	TRBV27	TRBJ2-5	-	CASMGLAGGDQGETQYF	TGTGCCAGCATGGGACTAGCGGGAGGGGACCAAGGAGAGACCCAGTACTTC
-	TRBV21-1	TRBJ2-3	-	CASSKSGTSGADTQYF	TGTGCCAGCAGCAAATCCGGGACTAGCGGTGCAGATACGCAGTATTTT
TRBD1	TRBV19	TRBJ1-2	-	CASRVQQGDYGYTF	TGTGCCAGTAGGGTTCAACAGGGGGACTATGGCTACACCTTC
TRBD2	TRBV9	TRBJ2-2	-	CASSYGLAPIGELFF	TGTGCCAGCAGCTACGGACTAGCCCCCATCGGGGAGCTGTTTTTT
-	TRBV28	TRBJ1-1	-	CASRRYSGGMNTEAFF	TGTGCCAGCAGACGGTATTCGGGAGGGATGAACACTGAAGCTTTCTTT
TRBD2	TRBV29-1	TRBJ2-3	once	CSQRAGGSTDTQYF	TGCAGCCAGAGGGCGGGAGGTTCCACAGATACGCAGTATTTT
-	TRBV28	TRBJ1-2	few	CASSPRQSISGYTF	TGTGCCAGCAGCCCCCGCCAGTCAATAAGTGGCTACACCTTC
-	TRBV5-1	TRBJ1-2	-	CASSLEPGTYGYTF	TGCGCCAGCAGCTTGGAGCCGGGTACTTATGGCTACACCTTC
-	TRBV7-6	TRBJ2-3	once	CASSADYLTDTQYF	TGTGCCAGCAGCGCGGACTACCTCACAGATACGCAGTATTTT
TRBD2	TRBV14	TRBJ2-7	-	CASSLLTSGGLFEQYF	TGTGCCAGCAGCCTCCTGACTAGCGGGGGACTATTCGAGCAGTACTTC
-	TRBV21-1	TRBJ2-5	-	CASSKGEHQETQYF	TGTGCCAGCAGCAAAGGGGAGCACCAAGAGACCCAGTACTTC
TRBD1	TRBV7-9	TRBJ2-7	-	CASSPDRGPSYEQYF	TGTGCCAGCAGCCCAGACAGGGGTCCTTCCTACGAGCAGTACTTC
-	TRBV27	TRBJ1-6	-	CASGNTGSSPLHF	TGTGCCAGCGGAAACACAGGGTCCTCACCCCTCCACTTT
-	TRBV2	TRBJ1-1	-	CASSSFGIDTEAFF	TGTGCCAGCAGCTCGTTCGGGATCGACACTGAAGCTTTCTTT
-	TRBV19	TRBJ1-4	-	CASSTGHLNEKLFF	TGTGCCAGTAGTACTGGACACCTAAATGAAAAACTGTTTTTT
TRBD2	TRBV5-6	TRBJ2-5	-	CASSSAGGKETQYF	TGTGCCAGCAGCTCGGCGGGGGGGAAAGAGACCCAGTACTTC
TRBD1	TRBV7-9	TRBJ1-5	-	CASSSQGAGQPQHF	TGTGCCAGCAGCTCACAGGGGGCGGGTCAGCCCCAGCATTTT
TRBD2	TRBV11-3	TRBJ2-1	-	CASGSQGTSTNEQFF	TGTGCCAGCGGATCCCAAGGGACTAGCACCAATGAGCAGTTCTTC
-	TRBV7-9	TRBJ1-2	-	CASTSRRNYGYTF	TGTGCCAGCACCTCCCGTCGGAACTATGGCTACACCTTC
-	TRBV16	TRBJ1-1	-	CASERGGNTEAFF	TGTGCCAGCGAAAGGGGAGGGAACACTGAAGCTTTCTTT
TRBD1	TRBV27	TRBJ1-1	-	CASSIDGQGNTEAFF	TGTGCCAGCAGCATCGATGGACAGGGGAACACTGAAGCTTTCTTT
TRBD1	TRBV25-1	TRBJ1-1	-	CASSEGTGKFTEAFF	TGTGCCAGCAGTGAGGGGACAGGTAAATTCACTGAAGCTTTCTTT
-	TRBV9	TRBJ2-1	-	CASSVLYNEQFF	TGTGCCAGCAGCGTGCTATACAATGAGCAGTTCTTC
TRBD1	TRBV4-1	TRBJ1-4	few	CASSPLETGSEKLFF	TGCGCCAGCAGCCCTCTTGAGACAGGGTCTGAAAAACTGTTTTTT
TRBD2	TRBV4-1	TRBJ2-1	-	CASSQDPGTSGEQFF	TGCGCCAGCAGCCAAGACCCCGGGACTAGCGGAGAGCAGTTCTTC
-	TRBV28	TRBJ2-1	-	CASTYWGDNEQFF	TGTGCCAGCACCTATTGGGGGGACAATGAGCAGTTCTTC
-	TRBV27	TRBJ2-3	-	CASSLWVGFTDTQYF	TGTGCCAGCAGTTTATGGGTGGGCTTCACAGATACGCAGTATTTT
-	TRBV27	TRBJ2-1	-	CATRGGSNEQFF	TGTGCCACCAGAGGGGGTAGCAATGAGCAGTTCTTC
TRBD2	TRBV5-1	TRBJ2-1	few	CASSAGLATYNEQFF	TGCGCCAGCAGCGCCGGACTAGCGACCTACAATGAGCAGTTCTTC
-	TRBV15	TRBJ1-1	-	CATSRDEVNTEAFF	TGTGCCACCAGCAGAGATGAGGTGAACACTGAAGCTTTCTTT
TRBD1	TRBV30	TRBJ1-2	-	CAWSTGTGLTLNYGYTF	TGTGCCTGGAGTACCGGGACAGGGTTAACCCTCAACTATGGCTACACCTTC
TRBD2	TRBV4-3	TRBJ2-4	-	CASRGSGSIQYF	TGCGCCAGCAGGGGTAGCGGGTCGATTCAGTACTTC
TRBD1	TRBV7-9	TRBJ1-2	-	CSSSHDRGRLRFDGYTF	TGTTCCAGCAGCCATGACAGGGGGCGTCTGAGATTCGATGGCTACACCTTC
TRBD1	TRBV6-5	TRBJ1-3	-	CASSYSGTGARNTIYF	TGTGCCAGCAGTTATTCCGGGACAGGGGCTCGGAACACCATATATTTT
-	TRBV9	TRBJ1-6	few	CASSVHPQGNNSPLHF	TGTGCCAGCAGCGTCCATCCACAGGGAAATAATTCACCCCTCCACTTT
TRBD1	TRBV7-9	TRBJ2-1	once	CATGPPLRDRAYNEQFF	TGTGCCACCGGCCCCCCCCTCCGGGACAGGGCCTACAATGAGCAGTTCTTC
-	TRBV9	TRBJ1-1	-	CASSPVEYWNTEAFF	TGTGCCAGCAGCCCCGTGGAGTACTGGAACACTGAAGCTTTCTTT
-	TRBV7-9	TRBJ1-4	-	CASSSYEKLFF	TGTGCCAGCAGCTCTTATGAAAAACTGTTTTTT
TRBD2	TRBV7-9	TRBJ2-1	-	CSSSFDRDYSGDEQFF	TGTTCCAGCAGCTTCGACCGGGACTATTCTGGGGATGAGCAGTTCTTC
-	TRBV5-4	TRBJ1-2	few	CASSLEGRAYGYTF	TGTGCCAGCAGCTTGGAGGGCAGGGCCTATGGCTACACCTTC